This T cell receptor beta chain was retrieved from a study of T cells in Graves' hyperthyroidism and ophthalmopathy. CDR3 length: 11 amino acids. CDR1 and CDR2 from the germline V gene are DFQATT and SNEGSKA (reference sequence). V lost 0 bases and J lost 12; bases outside the gene matches: 2. Amplified TCR beta CDR3 regions derived from RNA transcripts. The HTBI primer set was used in a first-round RT-PCR of the TCR CDR3. TCRdb reanalysed the multiplex PCR reads using MiXCR and keeps one entry per CDR3 protein. The data contain under 800,000 distinct CDR3 sequences, approximately 15% of them singletons.

The material sequenced was blood. The receptor's source is a woman aged 18-29 years with Graves' hyperthyroidism. This chain links TRBV20-1 with TRBJ2-1, with TRBD2 identical over 7 bases. The CDR3 spells CSARDRTRQFF. CDR3 DNA sequence: TGCAGTGCTAGAGACAGGACTAGGCAGTTCTTC.